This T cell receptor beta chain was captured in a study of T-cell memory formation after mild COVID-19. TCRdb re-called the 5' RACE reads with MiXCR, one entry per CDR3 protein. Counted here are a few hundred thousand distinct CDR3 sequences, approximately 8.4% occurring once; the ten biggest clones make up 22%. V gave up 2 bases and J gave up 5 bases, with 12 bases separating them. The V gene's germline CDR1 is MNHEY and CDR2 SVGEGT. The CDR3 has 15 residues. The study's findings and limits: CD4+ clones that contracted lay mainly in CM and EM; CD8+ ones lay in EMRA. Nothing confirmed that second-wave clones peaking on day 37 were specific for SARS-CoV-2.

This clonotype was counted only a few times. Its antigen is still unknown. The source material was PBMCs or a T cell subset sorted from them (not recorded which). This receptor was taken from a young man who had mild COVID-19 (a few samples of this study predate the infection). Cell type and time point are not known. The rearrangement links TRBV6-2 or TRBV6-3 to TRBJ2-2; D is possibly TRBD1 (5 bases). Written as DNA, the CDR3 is TGTGCCAGCAGTTACGTGACAGCTGGGACCGGGGAGCTGTTTTTT. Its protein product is CASSYVTAGTGELFF.